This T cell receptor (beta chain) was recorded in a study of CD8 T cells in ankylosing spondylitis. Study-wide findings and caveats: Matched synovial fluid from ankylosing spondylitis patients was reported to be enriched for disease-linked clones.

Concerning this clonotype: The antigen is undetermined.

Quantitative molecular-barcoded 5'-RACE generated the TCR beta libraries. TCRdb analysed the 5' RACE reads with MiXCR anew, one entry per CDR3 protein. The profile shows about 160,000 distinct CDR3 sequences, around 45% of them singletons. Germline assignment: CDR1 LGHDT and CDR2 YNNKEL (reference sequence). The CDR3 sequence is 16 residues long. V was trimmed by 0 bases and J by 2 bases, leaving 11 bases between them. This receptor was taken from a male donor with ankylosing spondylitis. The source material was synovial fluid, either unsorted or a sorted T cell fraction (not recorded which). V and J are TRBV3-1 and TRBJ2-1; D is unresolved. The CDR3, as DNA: TGTGCCAGCAGCCAAGATCTGGGAAAGGCCTACAATGAGCAGTTCTTC. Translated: CASSQDLGKAYNEQFF.